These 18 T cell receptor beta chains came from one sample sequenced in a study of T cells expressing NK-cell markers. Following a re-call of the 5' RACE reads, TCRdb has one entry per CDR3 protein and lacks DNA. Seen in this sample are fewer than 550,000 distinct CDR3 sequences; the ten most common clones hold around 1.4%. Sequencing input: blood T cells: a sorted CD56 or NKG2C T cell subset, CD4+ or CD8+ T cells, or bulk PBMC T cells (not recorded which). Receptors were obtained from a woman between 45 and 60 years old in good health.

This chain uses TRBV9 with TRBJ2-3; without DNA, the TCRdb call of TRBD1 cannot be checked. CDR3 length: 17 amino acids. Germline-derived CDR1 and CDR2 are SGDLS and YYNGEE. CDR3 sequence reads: CASSLRPGQGITDTQYF.

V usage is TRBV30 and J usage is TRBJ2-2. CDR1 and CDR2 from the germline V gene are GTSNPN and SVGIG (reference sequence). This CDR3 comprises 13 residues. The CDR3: CAWGTLLAGELFF.

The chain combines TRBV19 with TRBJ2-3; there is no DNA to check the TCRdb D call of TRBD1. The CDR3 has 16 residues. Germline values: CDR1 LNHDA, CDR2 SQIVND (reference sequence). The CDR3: CASQSTGTGLTDTQYF.

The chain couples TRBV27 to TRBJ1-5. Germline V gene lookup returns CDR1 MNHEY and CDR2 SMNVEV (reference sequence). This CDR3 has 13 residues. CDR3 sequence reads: CASSSASNQPQHF.

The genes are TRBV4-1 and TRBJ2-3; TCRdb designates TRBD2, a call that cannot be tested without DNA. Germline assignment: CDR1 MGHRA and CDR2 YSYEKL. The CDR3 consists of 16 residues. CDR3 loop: CASSQAPGVVTDTQYF.

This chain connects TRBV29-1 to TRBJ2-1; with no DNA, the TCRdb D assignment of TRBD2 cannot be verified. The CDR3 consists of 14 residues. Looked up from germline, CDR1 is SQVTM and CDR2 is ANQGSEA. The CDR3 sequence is CSGAGTKNYNEQFF.

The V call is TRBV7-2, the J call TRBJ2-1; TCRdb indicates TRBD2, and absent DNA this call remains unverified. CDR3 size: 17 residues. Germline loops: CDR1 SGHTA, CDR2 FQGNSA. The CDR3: CASSPGLAGPSLREQFF.

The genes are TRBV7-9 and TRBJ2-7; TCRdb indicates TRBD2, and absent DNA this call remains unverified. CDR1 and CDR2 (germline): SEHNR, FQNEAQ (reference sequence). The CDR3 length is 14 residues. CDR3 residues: CASRSTRGGLEQYF.

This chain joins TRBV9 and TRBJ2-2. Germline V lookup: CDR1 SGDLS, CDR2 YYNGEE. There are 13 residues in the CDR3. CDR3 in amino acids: CASSVRVTGELFF.

CDR3 region: CASSLNSGRVFGEQYF. This rearrangement joins TRBV5-6 to TRBJ2-7; TCRdb returns TRBD2, unconfirmable since there is no DNA. CDR1 is SGHDT and CDR2 is YYEEEE in the germline V gene. CDR3 size: 16 residues.

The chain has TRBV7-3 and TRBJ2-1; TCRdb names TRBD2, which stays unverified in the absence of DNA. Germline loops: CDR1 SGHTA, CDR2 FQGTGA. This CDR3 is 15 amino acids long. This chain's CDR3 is CASSFLTGSDNEQFF.

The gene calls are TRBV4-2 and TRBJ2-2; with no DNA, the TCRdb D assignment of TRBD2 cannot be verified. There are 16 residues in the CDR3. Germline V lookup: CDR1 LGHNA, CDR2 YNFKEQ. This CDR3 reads CASSQDRTSSAGELFF.

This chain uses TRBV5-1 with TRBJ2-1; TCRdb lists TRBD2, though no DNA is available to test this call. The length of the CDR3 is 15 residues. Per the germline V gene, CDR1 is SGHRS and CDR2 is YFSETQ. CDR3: CASSLVGGGEREQFF. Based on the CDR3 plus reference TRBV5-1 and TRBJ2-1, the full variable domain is KAGVTQTPRYLIKTRGQQVTLSCSPISGHRSVSWYQQTPGQGLQFLFEYFSETQRNKGNFPGRFSGRQFSNSRSEMNVSTLELGDSALYLCASSLVGGGEREQFFGPGTRLTVL.

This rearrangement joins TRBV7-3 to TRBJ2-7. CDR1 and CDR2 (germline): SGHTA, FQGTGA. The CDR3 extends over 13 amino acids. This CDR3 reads CASSLTPVYEQYF.

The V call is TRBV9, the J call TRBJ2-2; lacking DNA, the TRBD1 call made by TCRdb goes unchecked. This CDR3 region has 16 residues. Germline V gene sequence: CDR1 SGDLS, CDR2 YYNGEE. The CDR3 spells CASSVRGTGDTGELFF.

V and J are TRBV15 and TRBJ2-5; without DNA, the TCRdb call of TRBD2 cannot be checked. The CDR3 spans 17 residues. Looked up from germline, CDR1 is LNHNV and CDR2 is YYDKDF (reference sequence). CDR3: CATSRGLRTSGRETQYF.

CDR3 in amino acids: CASRIDLGGYTF. The V gene is TRBV12-3 or TRBV12-4, the J gene TRBJ1-2. The length of the CDR3 is 12 residues.

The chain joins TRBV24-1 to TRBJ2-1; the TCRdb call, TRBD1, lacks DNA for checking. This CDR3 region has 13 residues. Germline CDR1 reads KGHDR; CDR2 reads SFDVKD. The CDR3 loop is CATSTGGRDEQFF.